This T cell receptor beta chain derives from a study of control samples from healthy donors and cancer patients. Between the trimmed V and J ends, which lost 4 bases and 5 bases, there was a span of 18 bases. This CDR3 has 15 amino acids. Per germline, CDR1 LGHDT and CDR2 YNNKEL (reference sequence). Generated by immunoSEQ multiplex PCR, the TCRdb table keeps only in-frame clones and is missing some. The sample yields approximately 100,000 clones, around 89% seen once. The receptor was derived from a man between 60 and 70 years old with lung cancer. The rearrangement joins TRBV3-1 (or the pseudogene TRBV3-2) to TRBJ2-7; possible D gene TRBD1, 6 bases. Material for sequencing was PBMCs. The CDR3 DNA follows: TGTGCCAGCAGCCCCCACGGACAGAAAGGGAACGAGCAGTACTTC. This sequence encodes CASSPHGQKGNEQYF.